This TCR beta chain came from a study of cytomegalovirus exposure and HLA in healthy donors. Notes on the study in general: Excluded were some V segments that proved indistinguishable, including TRBV6-2 and TRBV6-3. Reported findings show TCR beta sequences accurately forecast HLA-A and HLA-B alleles in most subjects. Previously analyzed data showed that most TCR beta V segments were productive at a frequency of about 90% or about 30%.

Points on this clone: The target antigen is unknown.

Trimming took off 1 base at V and 7 bases at J, with 5 bases between the two ends. Germline loops: CDR1 SGHAT, CDR2 FQNNGV. The CDR3 totals 12 residues. Use of 60 Vbeta and 13 Jbeta primers characterized the PCR. Authors' analysis steps: In a later analysis, approximately 80 million unique TCR beta chains included roughly 11 million shared by two or more donors. Produced via immunoSEQ multiplex PCR; TCRdb's table is partial and in-frame only. V, J and clone size were drawn from that table, and D and trimming were deduced from the DNA. The sample has 150,000 to 200,000 clones, about four fifths seen once; the top ten hold over 4%.

The receptor was isolated from a man in his fifties in good health and CMV-seropositive. The chain links TRBV11-2 to TRBJ2-1; D gene ambiguous. Sequencing was done on a sample of PBMCs. The CDR3 loop is CASSLARNEQFF. The CDR3 DNA follows: TGTGCCAGCAGCTTAGCTAGGAATGAGCAGTTCTTC.